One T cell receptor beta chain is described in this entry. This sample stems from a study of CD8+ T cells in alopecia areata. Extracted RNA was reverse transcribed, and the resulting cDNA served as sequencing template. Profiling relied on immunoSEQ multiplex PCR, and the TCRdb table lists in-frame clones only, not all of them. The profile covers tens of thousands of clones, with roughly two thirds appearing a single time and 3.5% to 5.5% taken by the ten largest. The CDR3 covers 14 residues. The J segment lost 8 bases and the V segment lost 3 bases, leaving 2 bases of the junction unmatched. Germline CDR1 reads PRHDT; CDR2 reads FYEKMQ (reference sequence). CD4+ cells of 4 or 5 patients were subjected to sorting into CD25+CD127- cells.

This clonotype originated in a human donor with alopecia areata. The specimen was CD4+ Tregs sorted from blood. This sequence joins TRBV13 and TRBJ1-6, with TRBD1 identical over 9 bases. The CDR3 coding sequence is TGTGCCAGCAGCTTGACAGGGGGTTATTCACCCCTCCACTTT. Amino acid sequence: CASSLTGGYSPLHF.